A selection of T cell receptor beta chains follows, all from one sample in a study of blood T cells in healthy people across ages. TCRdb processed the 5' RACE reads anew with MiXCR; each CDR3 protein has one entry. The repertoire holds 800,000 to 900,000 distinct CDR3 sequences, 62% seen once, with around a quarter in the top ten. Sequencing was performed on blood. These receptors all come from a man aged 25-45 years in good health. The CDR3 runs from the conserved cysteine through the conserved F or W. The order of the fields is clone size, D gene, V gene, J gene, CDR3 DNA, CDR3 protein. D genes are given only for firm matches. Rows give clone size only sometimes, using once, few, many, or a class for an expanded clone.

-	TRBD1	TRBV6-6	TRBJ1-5	TGTGCCAGCAGTTATTCACAGGGGGGCAATCAGCCCCAGCATTTT	CASSYSQGGNQPQHF
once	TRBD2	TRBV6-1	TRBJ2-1	TGTGCCAGCAGGTCGGGACTAGCGGACTCCTACAATGAGCAGTTCTTC	CASRSGLADSYNEQFF
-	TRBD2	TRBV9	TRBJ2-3	TGTGCCAGCAGCGCCACGGGACTAGCGACCTCCTCGGGTTTAGATACGCAGTATTTT	CASSATGLATSSGLDTQYF
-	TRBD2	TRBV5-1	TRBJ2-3	TGCGCCAGCAGCTTGTATACGGGGGGGCAGGGAGATACGCAGTATTTT	CASSLYTGGQGDTQYF
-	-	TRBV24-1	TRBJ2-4	TGTGCCACCAGTGAATTCGGCACTGCCGGGGAGCAGTACTTC	CATSEFGTAGEQYF
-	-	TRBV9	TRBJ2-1	TGTGCCAGCAGCTTCGCCGTAGGGGGATACAATGAGCAGTTCTTC	CASSFAVGGYNEQFF
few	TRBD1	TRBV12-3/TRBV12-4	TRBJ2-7	TGTGCCAGCACCAAGGGACAGGGCAACGAGCAGTACTTC	CASTKGQGNEQYF
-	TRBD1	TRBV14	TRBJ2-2	TGTGCCGGCAGCCACCAGGACAGGGCGAACACCGGGGAGCTGTTTTTT	CAGSHQDRANTGELFF
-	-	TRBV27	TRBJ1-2	TGTGCCAGCAAGGAGGGCGGAGGGGGCTACACCTTC	CASKEGGGGYTF
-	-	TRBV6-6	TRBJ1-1	TGTGCCAGCAGCCCTCTCGAAACTGAAGCTTTCTTT	CASSPLETEAFF
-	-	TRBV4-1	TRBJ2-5	TGCGCCAGCAGCCAAGGGGTCAGGCAGCAAGAGACCCAGTACTTC	CASSQGVRQQETQYF
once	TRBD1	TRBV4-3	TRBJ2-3	TGCGCCAGCAGCCAAGTGGGACAGATCACAGATACGCAGTATTTT	CASSQVGQITDTQYF
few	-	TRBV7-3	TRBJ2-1	TGTGCCAGCAGCTTAATCCCCAGGCGGGGTGAGCAGTTCTTC	CASSLIPRRGEQFF
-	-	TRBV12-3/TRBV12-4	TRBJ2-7	TGTGCCAGCAGTTTAATTCGGGACCTCTACGAGCAGTACTTC	CASSLIRDLYEQYF
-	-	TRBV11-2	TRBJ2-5	TGTGCCAGCAGCCAGCCCGGGACCTCAAGAAAGACCCAGTACTTC	CASSQPGTSRKTQYF
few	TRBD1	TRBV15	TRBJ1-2	TGTGCCACCAGCGGGATACAGGGGGCTAACTATGGCTACACCTTC	CATSGIQGANYGYTF
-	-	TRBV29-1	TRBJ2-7	TGCAGCGTTGAAGGAGGACAGCACTACGAGCAGTACTTC	CSVEGGQHYEQYF
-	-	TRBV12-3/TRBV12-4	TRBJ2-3	TGTGCCAGCAGGACTCTTTGGGGCCCAGATACGCAGTATTTT	CASRTLWGPDTQYF
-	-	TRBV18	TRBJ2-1	TGTGCCAGCTCACCCTTGGATGAGCAGTTCTTC	CASSPLDEQFF
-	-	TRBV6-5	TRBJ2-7	TGTGCCAGCAGACTGAGACACGGTTCGGACGAGCAGTACTTC	CASRLRHGSDEQYF
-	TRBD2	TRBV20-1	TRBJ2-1	TGCAGTGCTAGCCCAGCGGGGCCGGTTTGGAATGAGCAGTTCTTC	CSASPAGPVWNEQFF
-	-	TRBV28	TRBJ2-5	TGTGCCAGCAGTTCAATCGCCAGGGGGGGAGAGACCCAGTACTTC	CASSSIARGGETQYF